This passage covers 13 T cell receptor beta chains from one sample sequenced in a study of shared clonotypes between healthy human individuals (dated by TCRdb to about 2020). Receptor libraries were prepared by the immunoSEQ multiplex PCR assay. Held by TCRdb, this immuneACCESS table contains in-frame sequences only and omits some clones. Under half of the omission traces to an unresolved V gene where checked; the cause of the rest is unknown. The sample includes 2 million or so clones, with roughly 94% observed a single time. The ten largest clonotypes hold roughly 0.13% of the sample. The sequencing sample was made of naive CD4+ T cells sorted from blood. The cell subset or site label, as the study defines it: CD45RA+ positively selected. Every receptor here comes from a man in his late teens or twenties in good health.

This clone was seen a single time. The chain couples TRBV7-9 to TRBJ2-3, with 10 bases matching TRBD2. CDR1 and CDR2 from the germline V gene are SEHNR and FQNEAQ (reference sequence). V lost 4 bases, J lost 3 bases, and 4 bases stayed unmatched. This CDR3 spans 15 amino acids. As DNA, the CDR3 is TGTGCCAGCAGCTCGGGACTAGCGAATACAGATACGCAGTATTTT. Residues: CASSSGLANTDTQYF. The full variable domain, with the rest looked up from reference TRBV7-9 and TRBJ2-3, is DTGVSQNPRHKITKRGQNVTFRCDPISEHNRLYWYRQTLGQGPEFLTYFQNEAQLEKSRLLSDRFSAERPKGSFSTLEIQRTEQGDSAMYLCASSSGLANTDTQYFGPGTRLTVL.

The chain couples TRBV5-1 to TRBJ2-7; 11 bases map to TRBD1. Germline V gene lookup returns CDR1 SGHRS and CDR2 YFSETQ. The CDR3 totals 15 residues. Trimming removed 2 bases from V and 2 bases from J; junction bases left unmatched: 3. In DNA form, the CDR3 reads TGCGCCAGCAGCTTCGGGACAGGGGGTGCCTACGAGCAGTACTTC. It yields the protein CASSFGTGGAYEQYF.

This chain links TRBV10-3 with TRBJ2-1; 8 nucleotides align to TRBD2. Trimming cost V 8 bases and J 4 bases; bases outside gene matches: 4. The CDR3 contains 13 residues. Per germline, CDR1 ENHRY and CDR2 SYGVKD. Here the CDR3 reads CAIAAGDYNEQFF. The DNA for the CDR3 is TGTGCCATCGCAGCGGGGGATTACAATGAGCAGTTCTTC.

V is TRBV2 and J is TRBJ2-7; 9 nucleotides line up with TRBD2. After removal of 8 bases from V and 0 bases from J, the junction contained 5 bases not matched to a gene. Germline V gene sequence: CDR1 SNHLY, CDR2 FYNNEI. The CDR3 consists of 14 residues. CDR3 in DNA: TGTGCCAGCTGGGCTAGCGGGAACTCCTACGAGCAGTACTTC. Protein: CASWASGNSYEQYF.

This clone has just one count. The chain carries TRBV6-5 and TRBJ2-7; D is undetermined. The CDR3 length is 14 residues. With 3 bases removed from V and 2 bases from J, the gap between germline ends came to 11 bases. Per germline, CDR1 MNHEY and CDR2 SVGAGI. This CDR3 reads CASSYNGGAYEQYF. CDR3 DNA: TGTGCCAGCAGTTATAATGGCGGTGCCTACGAGCAGTACTTC.

The chain has TRBV5-1 and TRBJ2-7, with 9 nucleotides matching TRBD2. V shed 4 bases and J 2 bases; nucleotides not matched to a gene: 10. From germline, CDR1 is SGHRS and CDR2 YFSETQ. The CDR3 is 16 amino acids. The CDR3 protein is CASSRISGGVTYEQYF. Written as DNA, the CDR3 is TGCGCCAGCAGCAGGATTAGCGGGGGTGTTACCTACGAGCAGTACTTC.

This chain connects TRBV2 to TRBJ1-2; the D gene is possibly TRBD1 (5 bases). Trimming took off 6 bases at V and 3 bases at J, with 17 bases between the two ends. The germline gives CDR1 SNHLY, CDR2 FYNNEI. The CDR3 is 15 residues long. The CDR3 region is CASRYNTGTYYGYTF. CDR3 in DNA: TGTGCCAGCAGATATAATACCGGGACTTACTATGGCTACACCTTC. Filled out from reference TRBV2 and TRBJ1-2, the complete variable domain reads EPEVTQTPSHQVTQMGQEVILRCVPISNHLYFYWYRQILGQKVEFLVSFYNNEISEKSEIFDDQFSVERPDGSNFTLKIRSTKLEDSAMYFCASRYNTGTYYGYTFGSGTRLTVV.

The chain joins TRBV5-6 to TRBJ2-7; a possible D gene is TRBD1 (5 bases). With 4 bases removed from V and 2 bases from J, the gap between germline ends came to 13 bases. CDR1 is SGHDT, CDR2 YYEEEE, per germline. The CDR3 contains 14 residues. CDR3 in amino acids: CASSPQGHPYEQYF. CDR3 DNA sequence: TGTGCCAGCAGCCCTCAGGGCCACCCCTACGAGCAGTACTTC.

The V and J genes are TRBV7-9 and TRBJ2-5, with D maybe TRBD2 (5 bases). The CDR3 runs 11 residues. Germline V gives CDR1 SEHNR, CDR2 FQNEAQ (reference sequence). Deletions cut 3 bases from V and 10 bases from J, with 9 bases between. CDR3 amino acids: CASSFQEDQYF. CDR3 coding DNA: TGTGCCAGCAGCTTTCAGGAGGACCAGTACTTC.

The rearrangement links TRBV10-3 to TRBJ2-3; 7 bases match TRBD2. Germline assignment: CDR1 ENHRY and CDR2 SYGVKD. CDR3 length: 14 residues. Trimming removed 3 bases from V and 6 bases from J; junction bases left unmatched: 6. In DNA form, the CDR3 reads TGTGCCATCAGTGATAGGGGAGGGTCCGATACGCAGTATTTT. This sequence encodes CAISDRGGSDTQYF.

Of note for this clone: The junction departs from the called germline gene at one end, perhaps through a read error. Other DNA sequences within the sample encode an identical CDR3. The V and J genes are TRBV7-7 and TRBJ2-5; 9 nucleotides match TRBD2. CDR1 and CDR2 (germline): SSHAT, FNYEAQ (reference sequence). The CDR3 sequence is 15 residues long. CDR3 protein: CASSSEAGGWETQYF. The CDR3, as DNA: TGTGCTAGCAGCTCCGAAGCGGGAGGATGGGAGACCCAGTACTTC. The variable domain in full, with the rest retrieved from reference TRBV7-7 and TRBJ2-5, is GAGVSQSPRYKVTKRGQDVTLRCDPISSHATLYWYQQALGQGPEFLTYFNYEAQPDKSGLPSDRFSAERPEGSISTLTIQRTEQRDSAMYRCASSSEAGGWETQYFGPGTRLLVL.

This rearrangement joins TRBV4-1 to TRBJ1-1, with 8 bases that match TRBD1. Looked up from germline, CDR1 is MGHRA and CDR2 is YSYEKL. The CDR3 is 15 amino acids. V was pared by 3 bases and J by 10 bases, with 13 bases of the junction left unmatched. The CDR3 DNA sequence: TGCGCCAGCAGCCAGGGCGGGACAGGCCCGACCGGAGCTTTCTTT. Its protein product is CASSQGGTGPTGAFF.

The genes are TRBV6-5 and TRBJ2-7, with D possibly matching TRBD2 (6 bases). The CDR3 consists of 14 residues. V lost 6 bases to trimming and J lost 2 bases, with 14 bases between them. CDR1 and CDR2 (germline): MNHEY, SVGAGI. The CDR3 spells CASSAAGGPYEQYF. In nucleotides, the CDR3 is TGTGCCAGCAGCGCAGCCGGGGGACCCTACGAGCAGTACTTC.